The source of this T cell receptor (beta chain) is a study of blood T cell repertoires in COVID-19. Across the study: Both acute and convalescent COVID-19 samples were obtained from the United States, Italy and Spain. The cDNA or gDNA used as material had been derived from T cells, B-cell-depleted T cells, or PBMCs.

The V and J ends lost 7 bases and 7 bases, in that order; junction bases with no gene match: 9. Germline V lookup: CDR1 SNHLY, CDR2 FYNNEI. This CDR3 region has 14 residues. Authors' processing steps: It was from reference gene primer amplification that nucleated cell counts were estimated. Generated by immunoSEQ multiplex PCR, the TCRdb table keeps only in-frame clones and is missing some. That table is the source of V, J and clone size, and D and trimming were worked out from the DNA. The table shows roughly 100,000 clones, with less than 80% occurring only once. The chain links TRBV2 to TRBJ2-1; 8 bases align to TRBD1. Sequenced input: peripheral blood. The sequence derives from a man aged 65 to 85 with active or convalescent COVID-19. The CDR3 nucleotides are TGTGCCAGCACCCGGGACAGGAAGGGTAATGAGCAGTTCTTC. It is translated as CASTRDRKGNEQFF.